Following are 9 T cell receptor beta chains from one sample sequenced in a study of siplizumab effects on memory and regulatory T cells. The table came from immunoSEQ multiplex PCR; TCRdb's copy has only in-frame clones and leaves some out. The sample yields some 62,000 clones, about 80% seen once. Sample: memory CD4+ T cells sorted from blood. These receptors all come from a human donor in good health.

This clone was picked up a small number of times. V gene TRBV5-6 combines with J gene TRBJ2-7; TRBD1 aligns across 9 bases. CDR3 length: 16 amino acids. Trimming took 0 bases from V and 5 from J; bases not matched to a gene: 9. Germline CDR1 is SGHDT and CDR2 is YYEEEE. CDR3 sequence: CASSLAWEDRGDEQYF. Here the CDR3 DNA reads TGTGCCAGCAGCTTGGCTTGGGAGGACAGGGGTGACGAGCAGTACTTC.

The chain has TRBV5-1 and TRBJ2-3, with 13 positions matching TRBD2. Trimming cost V 1 base and J 4 bases; bases outside gene matches: 0. Looked up from germline, CDR1 is SGHRS and CDR2 is YFSETQ. This CDR3 contains 15 residues. CDR3 residues: CASSLTSGGADTQYF. The DNA of the CDR3 is TGCGCCAGCAGCTTGACTAGCGGGGGGGCAGATACGCAGTATTTT.

CDR3 residues: CASSLESTGSQPQHF. For the CDR3, the DNA is TGTGCCAGCAGCTTAGAAAGCACAGGGAGTCAGCCCCAGCATTTT. The chain carries TRBV7-2 and TRBJ1-5; weak D call: TRBD1 (6 bases). V shed 1 base and J shed 6 bases, with 13 bases lying between them. Per germline, CDR1 SGHTA and CDR2 FQGNSA. The CDR3 loop spans 15 amino acids.

The V gene is TRBV11-2, the J gene TRBJ2-1; D remains unclear. Trimming removed 5 bases at V and 5 bases at J, with 19 bases between. Germline CDR1 is SGHAT and CDR2 is FQNNGV. The CDR3 runs 16 residues. The CDR3: CASSQARLFSDNEQFF. In DNA, the CDR3 is TGTGCCAGCAGCCAAGCCCGTCTCTTTTCGGACAATGAGCAGTTCTTC.

This clone occurred once. The rearrangement joins TRBV7-2 to TRBJ2-5, with D possibly being TRBD2 (7 bases). The CDR3 has 15 amino acids. Germline CDR1 is SGHTA and CDR2 is FQGNSA. Trimming cost V 5 bases and J 2 bases, with 15 bases left between them. The CDR3 sequence: CASSPRGGPQETQYF. CDR3 in DNA: TGTGCCAGCAGCCCGAGGGGGGGGCCTCAAGAGACCCAGTACTTC.

The chain is built from TRBV2 and TRBJ2-1, with 7 nucleotides matching TRBD2. This CDR3 comprises 16 residues. J was trimmed by 4 bases and V by 5 bases; bases with no gene match: 11. Germline-derived CDR1 and CDR2 are SNHLY and FYNNEI. As DNA, the CDR3 is TGTGCCAGCAGTCTGACTAGCTCAACCTATTACAATGAGCAGTTCTTC. Translated: CASSLTSSTYYNEQFF.

In its sample, this clone was seen a few times. The chain has TRBV29-1 and TRBJ1-2; no firm D call. The CDR3 covers 12 residues. The V end was cut by 6 bases, the J end by 4 bases, with 12 bases between. Looked up from germline, CDR1 is SQVTM and CDR2 is ANQGSEA. The CDR3 nucleotides read TGCAGCGTCTGGGCTCCGACCTATGGCTACACCTTC. This gives the protein CSVWAPTYGYTF.

Notes on this clone: Compared with germline, one end of the junction differs, possibly owing to a read error. Here the CDR3 reads CASRVSETQYF. For the CDR3, the DNA is TGTGCCAGCAGGGTTTCAGAAACGCAGTATTTT. This chain uses TRBV6-6 with TRBJ2-3; D remains ambiguous. There are 11 residues in the CDR3. Germline CDR1 MNHNY, CDR2 SVGAGI (reference sequence).

V is TRBV19 and J is TRBJ1-6; 8 nucleotides agree with TRBD1. This CDR3 is 15 amino acids long. The V segment lost 4 bases and the J segment 8 bases; nucleotides outside the gene matches: 7. Germline assignment: CDR1 LNHDA and CDR2 SQIVND (reference sequence). CDR3 coding DNA: TGTGCCAGTAGTACCGCGACAGGGGTAGATTCACCCCTCCACTTT. This translates into CASSTATGVDSPLHF.